Below are 10 T cell receptor beta chains sequenced from a single sample in a study of blood T cell repertoires in COVID-19. Some clones are missing from TCRdb's copy, which holds only in-frame ones; the method was immunoSEQ multiplex PCR. The data contain 300,000 to 450,000 clones, about 90% of them singletons. What was sequenced was peripheral blood. These receptors all come from a woman aged 60-75 years with COVID-19, enrolled during active disease.

V is TRBV30 and J is TRBJ1-1; maybe TRBD1 (5 bases). In germline, CDR1 is GTSNPN, CDR2 SVGIG (reference sequence). V lost 2 bases to trimming and J lost 5 bases, with 15 bases between them. CDR3 length: 14 amino acids. CDR3 region: CAWSFQAGYTEAFF. The CDR3 bases are TGTGCCTGGAGTTTTCAGGCAGGGTATACTGAAGCTTTCTTT. Complete variable domain (other parts from reference TRBV30 and TRBJ1-1): SQTIHQWPATLVQPVGSPLSLECTVEGTSNPNLYWYRQAAGRGLQLLFYSVGIGQISSEVPQNLSASRPQDRQFILSSKKLLLSDSGFYLCAWSFQAGYTEAFFGQGTRLTVV.

This clone was seen more than once but under ten times. The chain recombines TRBV21-1 with TRBJ2-4; the table's D gene call, TRBD1, was not cross checked with the DNA. TRBV21-1 is recorded as a pseudogene. This CDR3 comprises 17 residues. The CDR3 DNA follows: TGTTCATTCGGGGGACAGGGGGCCCCGGGAGCCAAAAACATTCAGTACTTC. It translates to CSFGGQGAPGAKNIQYF.

DNA of the CDR3: TGCGCCAGCAGCTCCGGACAGGGCATTGGGACTAACTATGGCTACACCTTC. It specifies CASSSGQGIGTNYGYTF. The genes are TRBV5-1 and TRBJ1-2; 8 bases are a match to TRBD1. The CDR3 length is 17 residues. The germline V gene encodes CDR1 SGHRS and CDR2 YFSETQ. Trimming removed 3 bases from V and 0 bases from J; junction bases left unmatched: 10. Supplemented by reference TRBV5-1 and TRBJ1-2, the full variable domain reads KAGVTQTPRYLIKTRGQQVTLSCSPISGHRSVSWYQQTPGQGLQFLFEYFSETQRNKGNFPGRFSGRQFSNSRSEMNVSTLELGDSALYLCASSSGQGIGTNYGYTFGSGTRLTVV.

The CDR3: CASSLASGGYEQYF. For the CDR3, the DNA is TGCGCCAGCAGCTTGGCTTCCGGGGGCTACGAGCAGTACTTC. V and J are TRBV5-1 and TRBJ2-7; D might be TRBD2 (6 bases). The CDR3 sequence is 14 residues long. Germline V gene sequence: CDR1 SGHRS, CDR2 YFSETQ. V was shortened by 0 bases and J by 3 bases, with 10 bases between the two germline ends.

The chain combines TRBV4-2 with TRBJ2-7, with 12 bases aligning to TRBD2. Germline V gene sequence: CDR1 LGHNA, CDR2 YNFKEQ. The CDR3 sequence is 16 residues long. J gave up 5 bases and V 2 bases, and 7 bases lay outside the gene matches. In DNA, the CDR3 is TGTGCCAGCAGCCAATTAGCACTAGCGGGGGGTGACGAGCAGTACTTC. Translation: CASSQLALAGGDEQYF.

The rearrangement joins TRBV6-5 to TRBJ2-1; 8 nucleotides agree with TRBD2. The CDR3 has 13 amino acids. The V gene's germline CDR1 is MNHEY and CDR2 SVGAGI. V lost 7 bases to trimming and J lost 10 bases; unmatched junction nucleotides: 9. CDR3 in DNA: TGTGCCAGCAAACGGGGGATAGCGGGAGAGCAGTTCTTC. Translation: CASKRGIAGEQFF.

V is TRBV19 and J is TRBJ2-1, with 10 bases that match TRBD1. CDR3 length: 14 amino acids. Germline trimming cut 7 bases from V and 6 bases from J; bases unmatched to any gene: 6. From germline, CDR1 is LNHDA and CDR2 SQIVND (reference sequence). In DNA form, the CDR3 reads TGTGCCAGTATTCCGGGACAGGGGTTCAATGAGCAGTTCTTC. Protein product: CASIPGQGFNEQFF.

The rearrangement uses TRBV4-1 and TRBJ2-1; 10 nucleotides line up with TRBD2. J lost 7 bases, V lost 0 bases, and 12 bases had no gene match. Germline lookup yields CDR1 MGHRA and CDR2 YSYEKL. The CDR3 extends over 18 amino acids. CDR3 DNA: TGCGCCAGCAGCCAAGATTGGGCCAGCGGGGGGGCGCATAATGAGCAGTTCTTC. Encoded protein: CASSQDWASGGAHNEQFF.

The chain has TRBV5-1 and TRBJ1-2; D ambiguous. The CDR3 runs 13 residues. The V gene's germline CDR1 is SGHRS and CDR2 YFSETQ. V gave up 2 bases and J gave up 2 bases, with 7 bases separating them. CDR3 DNA sequence: TGCGCCAGCAGCTTTAACAGCAACTATGGCTACACCTTC. Its protein product is CASSFNSNYGYTF.

This sequence joins TRBV2 and TRBJ2-5; 8 positions match TRBD2. This CDR3 region has 16 residues. Germline V gene data show CDR1 as SNHLY and CDR2 as FYNNEI. Trimming removed 7 bases from V and 4 bases from J; junction bases left unmatched: 14. This CDR3 is CASTYYTGTSGETQYF. In DNA, the CDR3 is TGTGCCAGCACCTACTATACCGGGACTAGTGGAGAGACCCAGTACTTC.